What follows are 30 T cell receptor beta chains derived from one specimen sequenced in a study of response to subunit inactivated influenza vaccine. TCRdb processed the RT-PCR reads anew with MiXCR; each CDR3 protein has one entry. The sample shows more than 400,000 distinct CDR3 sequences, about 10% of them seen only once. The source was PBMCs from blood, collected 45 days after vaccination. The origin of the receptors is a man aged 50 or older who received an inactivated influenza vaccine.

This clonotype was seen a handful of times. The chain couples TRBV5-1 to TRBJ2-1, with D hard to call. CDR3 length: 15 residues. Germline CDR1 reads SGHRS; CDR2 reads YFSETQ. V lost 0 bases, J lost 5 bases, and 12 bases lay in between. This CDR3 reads CASSLVGGAHNEQFF. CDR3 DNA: TGCGCCAGCAGCTTGGTTGGCGGCGCGCACAATGAGCAGTTCTTC.

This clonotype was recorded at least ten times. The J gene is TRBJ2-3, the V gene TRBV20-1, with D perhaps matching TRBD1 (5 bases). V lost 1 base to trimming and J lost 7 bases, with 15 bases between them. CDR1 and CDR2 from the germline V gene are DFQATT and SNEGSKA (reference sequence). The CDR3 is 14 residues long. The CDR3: CSARVGAAANTQYF. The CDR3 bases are TGCAGTGCTAGAGTAGGGGCCGCCGCGAATACGCAGTATTTT.

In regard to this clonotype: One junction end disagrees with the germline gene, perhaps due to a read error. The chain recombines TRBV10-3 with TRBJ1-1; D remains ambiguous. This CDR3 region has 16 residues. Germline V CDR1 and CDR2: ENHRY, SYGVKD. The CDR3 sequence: CAISESRSYGIVWALF. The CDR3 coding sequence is TGTGCCATCAGTGAGTCGCGTTCCTATGGGATCGTGTGGGCTTTATTT.

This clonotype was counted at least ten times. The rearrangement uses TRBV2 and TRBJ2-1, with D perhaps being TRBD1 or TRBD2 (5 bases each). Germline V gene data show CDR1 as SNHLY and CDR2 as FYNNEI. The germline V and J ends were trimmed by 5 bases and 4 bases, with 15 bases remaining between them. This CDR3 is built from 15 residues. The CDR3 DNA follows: TGTGCCAGCAGTTACTCGACCGGGACGTACAATGAGCAGTTCTTC. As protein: CASSYSTGTYNEQFF. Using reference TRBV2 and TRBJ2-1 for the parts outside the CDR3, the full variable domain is EPEVTQTPSHQVTQMGQEVILRCVPISNHLYFYWYRQILGQKVEFLVSFYNNEISEKSEIFDDQFSVERPDGSNFTLKIRSTKLEDSAMYFCASSYSTGTYNEQFFGPGTRLTVL.

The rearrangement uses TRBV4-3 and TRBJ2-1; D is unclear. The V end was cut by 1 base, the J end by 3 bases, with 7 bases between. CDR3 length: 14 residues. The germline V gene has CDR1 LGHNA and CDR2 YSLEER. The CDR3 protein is CASSQAGRYNEQFF. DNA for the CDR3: TGCGCCAGCAGCCAAGCGGGCCGCTACAATGAGCAGTTCTTC.

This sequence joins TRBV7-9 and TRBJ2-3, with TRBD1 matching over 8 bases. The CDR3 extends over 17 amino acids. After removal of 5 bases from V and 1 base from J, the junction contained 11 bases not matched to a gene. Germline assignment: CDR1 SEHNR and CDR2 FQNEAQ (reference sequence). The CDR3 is CASSDLGQGVGTDTQYF. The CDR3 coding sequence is TGTGCCAGCAGCGACCTAGGACAGGGAGTCGGCACAGATACGCAGTATTTT.

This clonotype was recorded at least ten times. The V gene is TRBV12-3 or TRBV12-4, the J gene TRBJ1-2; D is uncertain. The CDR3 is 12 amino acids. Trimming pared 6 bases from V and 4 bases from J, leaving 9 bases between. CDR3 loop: CASSPGSYGYTF. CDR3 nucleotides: TGTGCCAGCAGCCCCGGGAGCTATGGCTACACCTTC.

In DNA form, the CDR3 reads TGTGCCAGCAGCCTTCCGGGCGTCCACGAGCAGTACTTC. This sequence encodes CASSLPGVHEQYF. The V call is TRBV11-2, the J call TRBJ2-7; unclear D gene. CDR1 is SGHAT and CDR2 is FQNNGV in the germline V gene. V dropped 5 bases and J dropped 5 bases, with 13 bases sitting between them. This CDR3 is 13 amino acids long.

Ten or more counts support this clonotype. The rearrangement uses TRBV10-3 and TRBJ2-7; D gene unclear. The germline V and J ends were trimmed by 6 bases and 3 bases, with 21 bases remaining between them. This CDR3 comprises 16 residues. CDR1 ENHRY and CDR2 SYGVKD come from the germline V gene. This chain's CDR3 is CAIRSGLGRDIYEQYF. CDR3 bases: TGTGCCATCAGGAGTGGGCTAGGACGTGATATCTACGAGCAGTACTTC.

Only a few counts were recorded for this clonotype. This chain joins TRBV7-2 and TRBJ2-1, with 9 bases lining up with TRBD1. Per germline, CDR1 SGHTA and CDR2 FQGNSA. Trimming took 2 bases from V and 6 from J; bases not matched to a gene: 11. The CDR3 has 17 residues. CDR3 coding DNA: TGTGCCAGCAGCTTAAAATCCGTGGCGACAGGGGGCAATGAGCAGTTCTTC. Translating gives CASSLKSVATGGNEQFF.

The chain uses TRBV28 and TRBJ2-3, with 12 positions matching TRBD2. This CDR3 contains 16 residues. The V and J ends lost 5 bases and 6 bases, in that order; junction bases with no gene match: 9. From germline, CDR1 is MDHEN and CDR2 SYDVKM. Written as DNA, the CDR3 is TGTGCCAGCAGTCCGGAAAGGACTAGCGGGATTGATACGCAGTATTTT. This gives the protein CASSPERTSGIDTQYF.

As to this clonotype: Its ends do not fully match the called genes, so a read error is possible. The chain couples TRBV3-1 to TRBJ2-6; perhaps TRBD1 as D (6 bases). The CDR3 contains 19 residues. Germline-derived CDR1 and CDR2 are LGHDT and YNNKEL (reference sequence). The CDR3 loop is CPSSQLLGKGDSGANVLTF. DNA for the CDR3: TGTCCCAGCAGCCAACTCCTAGGGAAGGGGGACTCTGGGGCCAACGTCCTGACTTTC.

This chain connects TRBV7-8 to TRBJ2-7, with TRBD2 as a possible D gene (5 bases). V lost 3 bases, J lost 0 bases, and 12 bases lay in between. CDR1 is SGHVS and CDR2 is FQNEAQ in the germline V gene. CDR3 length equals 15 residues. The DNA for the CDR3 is TGTGCCAGCAGCTTTTCGGGATACCCCTCCTACGAGCAGTACTTC. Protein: CASSFSGYPSYEQYF.

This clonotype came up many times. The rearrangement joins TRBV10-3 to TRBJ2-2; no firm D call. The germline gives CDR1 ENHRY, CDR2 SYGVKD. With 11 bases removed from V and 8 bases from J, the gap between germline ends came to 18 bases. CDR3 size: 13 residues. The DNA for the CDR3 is TGTGCCCTCATGGGTTACGGCCGAGGGGAGCTGTTTTTT. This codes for CALMGYGRGELFF.

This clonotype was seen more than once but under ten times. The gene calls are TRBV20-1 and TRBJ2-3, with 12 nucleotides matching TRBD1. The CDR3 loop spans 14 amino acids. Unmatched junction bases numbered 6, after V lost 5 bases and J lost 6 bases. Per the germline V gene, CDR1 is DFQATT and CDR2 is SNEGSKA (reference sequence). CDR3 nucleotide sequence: TGCAGTGCTCTACCGGGACAGGGGGCCGATACGCAGTATTTT. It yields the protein CSALPGQGADTQYF.

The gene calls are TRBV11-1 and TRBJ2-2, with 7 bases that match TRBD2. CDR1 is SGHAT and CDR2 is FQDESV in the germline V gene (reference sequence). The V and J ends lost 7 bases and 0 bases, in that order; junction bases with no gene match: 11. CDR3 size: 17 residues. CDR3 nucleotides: TGTGCCAGCACCCCCCGGTGGCTAGCGGCGAACACCGGGGAGCTGTTTTTT. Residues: CASTPRWLAANTGELFF.

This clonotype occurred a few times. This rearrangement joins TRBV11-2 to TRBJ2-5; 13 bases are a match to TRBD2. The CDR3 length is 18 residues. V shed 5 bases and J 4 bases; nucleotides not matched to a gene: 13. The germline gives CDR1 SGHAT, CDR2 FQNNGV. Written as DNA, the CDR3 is TGTGCCAGCAGCCTGGGACTAGCGGGGCCTTTCTTCAGAGAGACCCAGTACTTC. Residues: CASSLGLAGPFFRETQYF. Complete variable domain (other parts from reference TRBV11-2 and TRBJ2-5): EAGVAQSPRYKIIEKRQSVAFWCNPISGHATLYWYQQILGQGPKLLIQFQNNGVVDDSQLPKDRFSAERLKGVDSTLKIQPAKLEDSAVYLCASSLGLAGPFFRETQYFGPGTRLLVL.

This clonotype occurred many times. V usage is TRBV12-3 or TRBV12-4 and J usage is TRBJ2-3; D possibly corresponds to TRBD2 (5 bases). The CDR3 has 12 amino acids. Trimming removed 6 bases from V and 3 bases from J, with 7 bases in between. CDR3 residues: CASREVTDTQYF. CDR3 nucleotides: TGTGCCAGCAGGGAGGTGACAGATACGCAGTATTTT.

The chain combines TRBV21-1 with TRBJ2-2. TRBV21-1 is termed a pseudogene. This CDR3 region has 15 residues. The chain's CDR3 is CASSTHLPNTGELFF. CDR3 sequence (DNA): TGTGCCAGCAGCACCCACCTACCGAACACCGGGGAGCTGTTTTTT.

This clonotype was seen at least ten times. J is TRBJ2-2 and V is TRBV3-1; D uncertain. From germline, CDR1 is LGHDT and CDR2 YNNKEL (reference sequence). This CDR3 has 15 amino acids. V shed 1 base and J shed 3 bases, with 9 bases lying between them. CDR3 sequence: CASSQGSGDTGELFF. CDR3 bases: TGTGCCAGCAGCCAAGGTTCCGGAGACACCGGGGAGCTGTTTTTT.

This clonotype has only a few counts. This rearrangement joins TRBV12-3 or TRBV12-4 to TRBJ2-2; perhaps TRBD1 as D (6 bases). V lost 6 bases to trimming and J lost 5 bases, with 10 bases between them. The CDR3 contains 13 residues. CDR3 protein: CASRQQGTGELFF. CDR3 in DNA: TGTGCCAGCAGACAACAGGGAACCGGGGAGCTGTTTTTT.

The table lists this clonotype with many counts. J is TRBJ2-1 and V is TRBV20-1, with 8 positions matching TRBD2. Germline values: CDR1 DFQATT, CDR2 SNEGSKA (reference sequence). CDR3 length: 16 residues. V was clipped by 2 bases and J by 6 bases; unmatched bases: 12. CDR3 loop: CSARWGKSGRFNEQFF. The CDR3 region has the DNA TGCAGTGCTAGATGGGGGAAAAGCGGGAGATTCAATGAGCAGTTCTTC.

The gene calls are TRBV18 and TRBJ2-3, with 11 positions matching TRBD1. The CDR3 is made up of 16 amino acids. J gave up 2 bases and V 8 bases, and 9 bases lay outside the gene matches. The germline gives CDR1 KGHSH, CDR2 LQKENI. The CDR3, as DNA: TGTGCCAGCCGCCCATGGGACAGGGGGAACACAGATACGCAGTATTTT. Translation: CASRPWDRGNTDTQYF.

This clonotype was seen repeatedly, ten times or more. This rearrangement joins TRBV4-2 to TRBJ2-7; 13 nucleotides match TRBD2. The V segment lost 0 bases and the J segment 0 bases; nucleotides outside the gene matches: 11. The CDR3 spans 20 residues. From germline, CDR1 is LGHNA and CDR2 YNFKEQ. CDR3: CASSQDWGLAGRPISYEQYF. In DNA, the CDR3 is TGTGCCAGCAGCCAAGATTGGGGACTAGCGGGGCGGCCTATCTCCTACGAGCAGTACTTC.

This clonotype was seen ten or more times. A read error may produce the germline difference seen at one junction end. The CDR3 protein is CSAEVSSNPDTQYF. CDR3 in DNA: TGCAGCGCTGAAGTATCTAGCAACCCAGATACGCAGTATTTT. The genes are TRBV29-1 and TRBJ2-3, with a tentative D call TRBD2 (5 bases). The CDR3 is 14 amino acids. Germline lookup yields CDR1 SQVTM and CDR2 ANQGSEA.

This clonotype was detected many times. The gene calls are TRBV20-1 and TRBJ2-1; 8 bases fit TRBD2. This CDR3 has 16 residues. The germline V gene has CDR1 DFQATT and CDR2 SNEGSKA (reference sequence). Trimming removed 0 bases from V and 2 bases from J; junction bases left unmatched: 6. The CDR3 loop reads CSARDLLAAPYNEQFF. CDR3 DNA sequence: TGCAGTGCTAGAGATCTACTAGCGGCACCCTACAATGAGCAGTTCTTC.

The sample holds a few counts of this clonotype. CDR3 in amino acids: CASSTPQGAGYTF. In DNA, the CDR3 is TGTGCCAGCAGCACTCCCCAGGGGGCTGGCTACACCTTC. The chain carries TRBV11-2 and TRBJ1-2, with 8 nucleotides matching TRBD1. Per germline, CDR1 SGHAT and CDR2 FQNNGV. The V segment lost 5 bases and the J segment 7 bases; nucleotides outside the gene matches: 6. CDR3 length: 13 residues.

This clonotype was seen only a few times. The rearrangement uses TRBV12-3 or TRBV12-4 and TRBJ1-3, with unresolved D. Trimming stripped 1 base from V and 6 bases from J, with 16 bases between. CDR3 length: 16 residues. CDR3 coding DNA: TGTGCCAGCAGTTTAGACCAGGAAACTTGGGAAAACACCATATATTTT. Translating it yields CASSLDQETWENTIYF.

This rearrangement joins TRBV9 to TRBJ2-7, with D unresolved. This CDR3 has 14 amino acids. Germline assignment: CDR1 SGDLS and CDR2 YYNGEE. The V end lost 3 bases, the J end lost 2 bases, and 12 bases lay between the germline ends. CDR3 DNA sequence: TGTGCCAGCAGCGGTTCAGGAATCCCCTACGAGCAGTACTTC. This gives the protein CASSGSGIPYEQYF.

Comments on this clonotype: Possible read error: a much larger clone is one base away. The chain's CDR3 is CASSLGPVGETQYF. In DNA, the CDR3 is TGTGCCAGCAGCTTAGGGCCAGTTGGAGAGACCCAGTACTTC. The chain couples TRBV11-3 to TRBJ2-5; D is uncertain. The CDR3 length is 14 residues. Germline CDR1 SGHNT, CDR2 YENEEA. V lost 1 base to trimming and J lost 4 bases, with 10 bases between them. The variable domain in full, with the rest retrieved from reference TRBV11-3 and TRBJ2-5, is EAGVVQSPRYKIIEKKQPVAFWCNPISGHNTLYWYLQNLGQGPELLIRYENEEAVDDSQLPKDRFSAERLKGVDSTLKIQPAELGDSAVYLCASSLGPVGETQYFGPGTRLLVL.